A selection of T cell receptor delta chains follows, all from one sample in a study of Vδ1+ human thymocytes. TCRdb re-called the multiplex PCR reads with CATT. The data show about 55,000 delta-chain clones, 15% to 20% seen once. The sequencing input was Vdelta1+ gamma-delta thymocytes from the thymus. The source of these receptors is a boy under two years old who had congenital heart surgery. Each CDR3 is given with its conserved first and last residue. Fields, in order: V gene, D gene, J gene, clone size, CDR3 DNA, CDR3 protein. The D gene is left open where the match is weak. Rows may omit the clone size; those that give it use once, few, many or a size class.

V gene: TRDV1; D gene: TRDD3; J gene: TRDJ1; clone size: few; CDR3 DNA: TGTGCTCTTGGGGAAACCCGCCCCGATACAGCCCAGACTGGGGCGTCGGGCGATAAACTCATCTTT; CDR3 protein: CALGETRPDTAQTGASGDKLIF
V gene: TRDV1; D gene: NA; J gene: TRDJ1; clone size: NA; CDR3 DNA: TGTGCTCTTGGGGAACTTAGTGTCCTACGTAGGGGGGGAGATGCCCGTTACACCGATAAACTCATCTTT; CDR3 protein: CALGELSVLRRGGDARYTDKLIF
V gene: TRDV1; D gene: TRDD2; J gene: TRDJ1; clone size: few; CDR3 DNA: TGTGCTCTTGGGGAACTAGGCCTTCCTACGGTACTGGGGACAAAAAGAGGGCCGTACACCGATAAACTCATCTTT; CDR3 protein: CALGELGLPTVLGTKRGPYTDKLIF
V gene: TRDV2; D gene: NA; J gene: TRDJ1; clone size: NA; CDR3 DNA: TGTGCCTGTGACACCGATGTGACGAACTGGTATAAACTCATCTTT; CDR3 protein: CACDTDVTNWYKLIF
V gene: TRDV1; D gene: TRDD3; J gene: TRDJ1; clone size: few; CDR3 DNA: TGTGCTCTTGGGGAGTTTCTCTCACTGGGGGATAGGCGAGGACTCATCTTT; CDR3 protein: CALGEFLSLGDRRGLIF
V gene: TRDV1; D gene: NA; J gene: TRDJ1; clone size: NA; CDR3 DNA: TGTGCTCTTGGGGAACCCAACCCCTCCTGTACCTGCTGGGATAAACTCATCTTT; CDR3 protein: CALGEPNPSCTCWDKLIF
V gene: TRDV1; D gene: TRDD3; J gene: TRDJ1; clone size: few; CDR3 DNA: TGTGCTCTTGGGGAACTGGCCCTACCTCTGGGGGATACGCGTATCGATAAACTCATCTTT; CDR3 protein: CALGELALPLGDTRIDKLIF
V gene: TRDV1; D gene: TRDD2; J gene: TRDJ1; clone size: NA; CDR3 DNA: TGTGCTCTTGGGGACCGCCAATTCCTACTTCGGGGACCACCCACCGATAAACTCATCTTT; CDR3 protein: CALGDRQFLLRGPPTDKLIF
V gene: TRDV1; D gene: NA; J gene: TRDJ1; clone size: NA; CDR3 DNA: TGTGCTCTTGGGGAACTTGAGCCTACGTACACCGATAAACTCATCTTT; CDR3 protein: CALGELEPTYTDKLIF
V gene: TRDV1; D gene: TRDD3; J gene: TRDJ1; clone size: NA; CDR3 DNA: TGTGCTCTTGGGGAACCTTCCTACATTGGGGGATACCATCTGGCCGATAAACTCATCTTT; CDR3 protein: CALGEPSYIGGYHLADKLIF
V gene: TRDV1; D gene: NA; J gene: TRDJ1; clone size: NA; CDR3 DNA: TGTGCTCTTGGGGAACCAAACTTGGGGGCCCCACCATACACCGATAAACTCATCTTT; CDR3 protein: CALGEPNLGAPPYTDKLIF